This T cell receptor beta chain appears in the sequencing data of a study of CD8 T cells in Susac syndrome. This clonotype was observed once. cDNA came from around 0.54 to 1 ug RNA primed by random hexamers. Each CDR3 protein is one row after TCRdb ran MiXCR on the immunoSEQ multiplex PCR reads. This table has about 200,000 distinct CDR3 sequences, roughly 96% appearing once. The TCR originated in a human donor in good health. The sample comprised CD4+ T cells from PBMCs.

CDR3 region: CASSLSGGRVGNEQFF. CDR3 nucleotides: TGCGCCAGCAGCCTAAGCGGGGGCAGAGTGGGCAATGAGCAGTTCTTC. V is TRBV4-1 and J is TRBJ2-1; 8 positions match TRBD2. The CDR3 is 16 amino acids. V lost 4 bases, J lost 6 bases, and 11 bases stayed unmatched. CDR1 is MGHRA, CDR2 YSYEKL, per germline.